One and the same sample provided the 9 T cell receptor beta chains below, sequenced in a study of vaccination and CD4 T cells after COVID-19. Treatment meaning: roughly ten-day PBMC culture with coronavirus spike peptide pools or control peptides (ViraFEST assay). No antigens are known for them. Sequencing of the DNA from cultured CD4+ T cells was carried out with the Oncomine TCR Beta short-read assay. In TCRdb, the PCR reads were re-called with MiXCR into one record per CDR3 protein. The profile shows over 13,000 distinct CDR3 sequences, 20% to 25% of them singletons. The sample here was CD4+ T cells from blood, cultured in vitro, taken after SARS-CoV-2 vaccination. The receptors come from a human donor who had recovered from COVID-19.

The V call is TRBV6-2 or TRBV6-3, the J call TRBJ2-7; D call uncertain. Trimming removed 0 bases at V and 7 bases at J, with 19 bases between. Germline assignment: CDR1 MNHEY and CDR2 SVGEGT. There are 16 residues in the CDR3. The DNA of the CDR3 is TGTGCCAGCAGTTACTCCCTTGGGTTTGGCACTGGGGAGCAGTACTTC. It encodes CASSYSLGFGTGEQYF.

The CDR3 DNA reads as TGTGCCAGCAGCTTATCGGCCACCGGGGAGCTGTTTTTT. It translates to CASSLSATGELFF. V usage is TRBV7-6 and J usage is TRBJ2-2; D ambiguous. The CDR3 runs to 13 residues. Trimming shortened V by 2 bases and J by 4 bases, and 5 bases separated the two germline ends. Germline values: CDR1 SGHVS, CDR2 FNYEAQ.

This clonotype was recorded a few times. The genes are TRBV29-1 and TRBJ1-1, with no clear D. The V gene's germline CDR1 is SQVTM and CDR2 ANQGSEA. The CDR3 spans 11 residues. The V and J ends lost 3 bases and 5 bases respectively, with 7 bases between them. The CDR3 sequence: CSVDIFTEAFF. The CDR3 nucleotides read TGCAGCGTTGATATTTTTACTGAAGCTTTCTTT.

Relative to its sample, this clonotype is medium-sized. The genes are TRBV30 and TRBJ2-3, with D possibly called TRBD1 or TRBD2 (5 bases each). Germline V lookup: CDR1 GTSNPN, CDR2 SVGIG (reference sequence). Trimming cost V 5 bases and J 9 bases, with 18 bases left between them. The CDR3 covers 13 residues. The CDR3 DNA follows: TGTGCCTGGTTGGACCCCCCGAGGGGAACGCAGTATTTT. Protein: CAWLDPPRGTQYF.

A few counts support this clonotype. CDR3 amino acids: CASTPRGYEQYF. The CDR3 bases are TGTGCCAGCACCCCCCGCGGCTACGAGCAGTACTTC. The chain recombines TRBV6-2 or TRBV6-3 with TRBJ2-7; no clear D. CDR3 length: 12 amino acids. Looked up from germline, CDR1 is MNHEY and CDR2 is SVGEGT. Trimming took 7 bases from V and 3 from J, leaving 10 bases between them.

In this sample, this clonotype turned up a few times. The J gene is TRBJ2-7, the V gene TRBV6-5; 11 bases are shared with TRBD2. J was trimmed by 3 bases and V by 2 bases; bases with no gene match: 0. Germline loops: CDR1 MNHEY, CDR2 SVGAGI. This CDR3 contains 14 residues. Written as DNA, the CDR3 is TGTGCCAGCAGTTACACTAGCGGGAGCTACGAGCAGTACTTC. Translated, it gives CASSYTSGSYEQYF.

The genes are TRBV30 and TRBJ1-1; D ambiguous. CDR3 length equals 13 residues. The V and J ends lost 7 bases and 7 bases respectively, with 19 bases between them. Germline V gene lookup returns CDR1 GTSNPN and CDR2 SVGIG (reference sequence). The CDR3 bases are TGTGCCTCCCTAGTATACGGTGGGGTTGAAGCTTTCTTT. Its protein product is CASLVYGGVEAFF.

V usage is TRBV6-1 and J usage is TRBJ1-3; TRBD1 might be the D (6 bases). V was shortened by 8 bases and J by 5 bases, with 28 bases between the two germline ends. Germline V gene sequence: CDR1 MNHNS, CDR2 SASEGT. The CDR3 sequence is 18 residues long. CDR3 DNA: TGTGCCAGCGCAGAAAAGGTATTCGGGAGGGGGGTGAGAAACACCATATATTTT. The encoded protein is CASAEKVFGRGVRNTIYF.

On this clonotype: A much larger clonotype is one base distant, so this may be a read error. The rearrangement uses TRBV7-9 and TRBJ1-5; D gene unclear. The germline CDR1 and CDR2 sequences are SEHNR and FQNEAQ (reference sequence). The CDR3 spans 14 residues. CDR3 DNA sequence: TGTGTCAGCAGCACAAACCAGATCAATCAGCCCCAGCATTTT. Its protein product is CVSSTNQINQPQHF.